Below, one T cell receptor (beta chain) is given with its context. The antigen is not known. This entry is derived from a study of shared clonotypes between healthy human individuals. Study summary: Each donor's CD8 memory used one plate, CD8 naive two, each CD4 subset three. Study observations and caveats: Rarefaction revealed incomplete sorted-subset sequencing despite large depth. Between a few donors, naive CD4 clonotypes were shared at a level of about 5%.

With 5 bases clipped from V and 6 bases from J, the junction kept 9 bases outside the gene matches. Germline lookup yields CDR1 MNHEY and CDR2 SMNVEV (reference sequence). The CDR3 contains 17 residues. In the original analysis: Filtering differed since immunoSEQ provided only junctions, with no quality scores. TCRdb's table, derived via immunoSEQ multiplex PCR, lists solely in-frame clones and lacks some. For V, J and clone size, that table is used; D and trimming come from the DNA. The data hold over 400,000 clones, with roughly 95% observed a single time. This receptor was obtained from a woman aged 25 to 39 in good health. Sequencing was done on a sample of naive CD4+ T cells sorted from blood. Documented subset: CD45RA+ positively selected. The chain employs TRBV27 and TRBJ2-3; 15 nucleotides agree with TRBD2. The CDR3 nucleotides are TGTGCCAGCAGTGTGGGACTAGCGGGAGGTCCTGCCGATACGCAGTATTTT. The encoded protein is CASSVGLAGGPADTQYF.